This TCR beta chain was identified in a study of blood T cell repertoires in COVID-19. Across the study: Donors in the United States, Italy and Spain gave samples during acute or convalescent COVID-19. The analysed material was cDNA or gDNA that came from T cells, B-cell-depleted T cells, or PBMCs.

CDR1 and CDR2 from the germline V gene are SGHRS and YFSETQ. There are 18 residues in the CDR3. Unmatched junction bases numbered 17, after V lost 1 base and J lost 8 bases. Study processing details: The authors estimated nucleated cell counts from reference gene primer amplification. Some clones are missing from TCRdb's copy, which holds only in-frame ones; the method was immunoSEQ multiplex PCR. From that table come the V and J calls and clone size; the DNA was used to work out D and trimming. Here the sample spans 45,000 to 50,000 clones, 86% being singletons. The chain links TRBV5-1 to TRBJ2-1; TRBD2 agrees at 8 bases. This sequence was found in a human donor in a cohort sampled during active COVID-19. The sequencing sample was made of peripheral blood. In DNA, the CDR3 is TGCGCCAGCAGCTTGTCTAGTCAGGTCGGGGGGGGCCTCGATGAGCAGTTCTTC. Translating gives CASSLSSQVGGGLDEQFF.